These 8 T cell receptor beta chains came from one sample sequenced in a study of blood T cell repertoires in COVID-19. Repertoires were generated with immunoSEQ multiplex PCR, while TCRdb's copy carries only in-frame clones and drops some. The table records approximately 350,000 clones, around 86% of them present only once. Input material: peripheral blood. These receptors were obtained from a woman between 50 and 59 years old with COVID-19, enrolled during active disease.

The chain uses TRBV10-1 and TRBJ2-3, with 8 bases lining up with TRBD2. Germline loops: CDR1 WNHNN, CDR2 SYGVQD (reference sequence). V was clipped by 3 bases and J by 0 bases; unmatched bases: 8. The CDR3 consists of 17 residues. The CDR3 spells CASSDADGRDSTDTQYF. CDR3 nucleotides: TGCGCCAGCAGTGATGCTGACGGGAGGGATAGCACAGATACGCAGTATTTT.

This chain links TRBV20-1 with TRBJ1-1; 9 bases align to TRBD1. The CDR3 spans 14 residues. With V trimmed by 5 bases and J by 1 base, 5 bases remained unmatched. Germline loops: CDR1 DFQATT, CDR2 SNEGSKA (reference sequence). CDR3 sequence: CSARGTGQNTEAFF. As DNA, the CDR3 is TGCAGTGCTCGTGGGACAGGGCAGAACACTGAAGCTTTCTTT.

The chain combines TRBV6-2 or TRBV6-3 with TRBJ1-1, with a tentative D call TRBD1 (5 bases). Trimming took off 3 bases at V and 0 bases at J, with 11 bases between the two ends. From germline, CDR1 is MNHEY and CDR2 SVGEGT. The CDR3 sequence is 15 residues long. CDR3 sequence reads: CASSYWGGLNTEAFF. The CDR3 nucleotides are TGTGCCAGCAGTTATTGGGGGGGGTTGAACACTGAAGCTTTCTTT.

V gene TRBV18 combines with J gene TRBJ1-4; maybe TRBD1 (6 bases). Per germline, CDR1 KGHSH and CDR2 LQKENI. This CDR3 is built from 15 residues. With 6 bases removed from V and 6 bases from J, the gap between germline ends came to 17 bases. This chain's CDR3 is CASSRITGIDEKLFF. CDR3 coding DNA: TGTGCCAGCTCCCGGATTACAGGGATCGATGAAAAACTGTTTTTT.

V gene TRBV9 combines with J gene TRBJ2-5, with TRBD2 matching over 10 bases. Germline lookup yields CDR1 SGDLS and CDR2 YYNGEE. The CDR3 extends over 17 amino acids. Trimming took 3 bases from V and 1 from J; bases not matched to a gene: 9. The CDR3 DNA follows: TGTGCCAGCAGCGGGGGAGCGGGACTAGCGCTCCAAGAGACCCAGTACTTC. This translates into CASSGGAGLALQETQYF.

A remark on this clone: The same CDR3 is also encoded by other DNA sequences in this sample. The V call is TRBV5-1, the J call TRBJ1-1; TRBD1 agrees at 8 bases. The CDR3 runs to 13 residues. Losses at the gene ends were 2 bases for V and 4 bases for J; bases not matched to a gene: 1. CDR1 and CDR2 from the germline V gene are SGHRS and YFSETQ. CDR3 sequence reads: CASSFDRGTEAFF. Here the CDR3 DNA reads TGCGCCAGCAGCTTCGACAGGGGCACTGAAGCTTTCTTT.

The V call is TRBV14, the J call TRBJ1-3; D is unresolved. This CDR3 has 13 residues. Per germline, CDR1 SGHDN and CDR2 FVKESK. The ends were cut back, 3 bases at V and 2 bases at J, with 5 bases in the middle. The DNA of the CDR3 is TGTGCCAGCAGCCACCGGGCTGGAAACACCATATATTTT. Translating it yields CASSHRAGNTIYF.

Concerning this clone: The sample carries other DNA sequences with the same CDR3. The gene calls are TRBV12-3 or TRBV12-4 and TRBJ1-2, with D unclear. This CDR3 spans 13 amino acids. V lost 5 bases, J lost 4 bases, and 11 bases lay in between. The CDR3 sequence: CASSLSGVYGYTF. The CDR3 coding sequence is TGTGCCAGCAGTCTCTCCGGAGTCTATGGCTACACCTTC.